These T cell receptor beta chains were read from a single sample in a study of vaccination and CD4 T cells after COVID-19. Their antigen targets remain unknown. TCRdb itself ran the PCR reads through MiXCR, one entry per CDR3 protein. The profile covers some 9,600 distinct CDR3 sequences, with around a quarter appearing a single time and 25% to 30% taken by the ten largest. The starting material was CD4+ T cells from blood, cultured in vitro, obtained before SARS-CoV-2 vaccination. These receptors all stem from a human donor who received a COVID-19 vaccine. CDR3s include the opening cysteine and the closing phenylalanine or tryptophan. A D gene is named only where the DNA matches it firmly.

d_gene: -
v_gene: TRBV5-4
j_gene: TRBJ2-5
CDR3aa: CASSGIPEETQYF

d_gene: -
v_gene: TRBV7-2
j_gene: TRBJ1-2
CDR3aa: CASSLSPNYGYTF

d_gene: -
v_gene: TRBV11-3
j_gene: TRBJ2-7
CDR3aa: CASSSQQGEQYF

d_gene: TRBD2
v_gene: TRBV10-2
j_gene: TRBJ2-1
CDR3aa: CASTIAGAENEQFF

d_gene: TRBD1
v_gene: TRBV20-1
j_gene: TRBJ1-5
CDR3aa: CSARDRDRGQPQHF

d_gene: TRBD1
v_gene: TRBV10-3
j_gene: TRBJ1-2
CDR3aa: CAIHPRRGPKGYTF

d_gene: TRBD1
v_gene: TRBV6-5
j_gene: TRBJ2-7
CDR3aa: CASSYADRGVYEQYF

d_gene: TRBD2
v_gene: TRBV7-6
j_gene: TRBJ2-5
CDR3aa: CASSKRTSGGGETQYF

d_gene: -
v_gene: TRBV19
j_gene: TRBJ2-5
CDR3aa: CASSPGSEETQYF

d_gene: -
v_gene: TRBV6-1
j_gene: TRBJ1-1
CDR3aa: CASTPRRNTEAFF

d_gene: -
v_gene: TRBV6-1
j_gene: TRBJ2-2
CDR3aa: CASSERTGFLNTGELFF

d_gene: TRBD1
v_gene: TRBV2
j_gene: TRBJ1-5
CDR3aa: CASRQDRGSNQPQHF

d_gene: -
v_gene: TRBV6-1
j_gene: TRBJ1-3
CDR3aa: CASSQRGLSGNTIYF

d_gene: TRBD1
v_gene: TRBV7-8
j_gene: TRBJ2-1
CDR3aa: CASSFRTGGWNEQFF

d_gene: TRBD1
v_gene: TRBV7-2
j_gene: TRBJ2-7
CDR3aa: CASSSSTGTGEQYF

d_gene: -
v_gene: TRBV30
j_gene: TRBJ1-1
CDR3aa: CAWRGRGEAFF

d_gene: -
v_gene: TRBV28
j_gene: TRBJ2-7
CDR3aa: CASTKGWESGEQYF

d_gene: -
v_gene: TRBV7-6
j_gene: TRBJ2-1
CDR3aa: CASSSTREQFF

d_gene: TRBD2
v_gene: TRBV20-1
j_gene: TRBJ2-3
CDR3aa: CSARYSSGGADTQYF

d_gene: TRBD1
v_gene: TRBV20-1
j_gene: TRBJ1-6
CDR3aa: CSARGDRGGNSPLHF

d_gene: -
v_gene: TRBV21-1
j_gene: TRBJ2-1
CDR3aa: CASSKVWSGNEQFF

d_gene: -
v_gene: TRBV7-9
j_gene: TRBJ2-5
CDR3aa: CASSYPQGYQETQYF

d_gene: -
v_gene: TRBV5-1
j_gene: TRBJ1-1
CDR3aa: CASSLGAENTEAFF

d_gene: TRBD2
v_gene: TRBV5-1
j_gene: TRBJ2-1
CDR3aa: CASSLSGGSYNEQFF

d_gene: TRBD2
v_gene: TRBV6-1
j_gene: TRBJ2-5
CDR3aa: CASSALAGLRETQYF

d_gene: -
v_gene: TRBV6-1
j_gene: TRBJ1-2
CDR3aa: CASSPGPRRYGYTF

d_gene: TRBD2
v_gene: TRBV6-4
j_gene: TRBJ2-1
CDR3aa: CASSVAGGRSNEQFF

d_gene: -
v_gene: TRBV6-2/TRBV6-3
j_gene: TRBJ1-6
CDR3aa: CASSYSASPSYNSPLHF

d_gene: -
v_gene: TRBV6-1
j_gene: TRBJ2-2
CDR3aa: CASTIGQSNTGELFF

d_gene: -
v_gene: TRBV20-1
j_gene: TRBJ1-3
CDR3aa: CSARDHANTIYF

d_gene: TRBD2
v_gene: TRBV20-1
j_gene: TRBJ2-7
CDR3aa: CSASLAGGQWEQYF

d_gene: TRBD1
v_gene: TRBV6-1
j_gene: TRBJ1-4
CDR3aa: CASSPHDRGGEKLFF

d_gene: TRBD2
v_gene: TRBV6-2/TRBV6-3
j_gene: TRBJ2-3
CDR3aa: CASSYGTSADSTDTQYF

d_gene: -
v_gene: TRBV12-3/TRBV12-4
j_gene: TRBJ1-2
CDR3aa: CASSFGPFYGYTF

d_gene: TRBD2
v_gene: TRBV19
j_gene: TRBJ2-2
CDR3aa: CASSISGGADSTGELFF

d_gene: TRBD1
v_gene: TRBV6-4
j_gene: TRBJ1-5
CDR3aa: CASSDSYLRDRDSDQPQHF

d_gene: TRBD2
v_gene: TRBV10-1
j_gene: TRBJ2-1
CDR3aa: CASSETGLAGAYNEQFF

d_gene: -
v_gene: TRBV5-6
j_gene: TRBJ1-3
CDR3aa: CASSLPQGSGNTIYF

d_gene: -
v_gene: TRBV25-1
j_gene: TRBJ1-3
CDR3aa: CASSEFTGGSGNTIYF